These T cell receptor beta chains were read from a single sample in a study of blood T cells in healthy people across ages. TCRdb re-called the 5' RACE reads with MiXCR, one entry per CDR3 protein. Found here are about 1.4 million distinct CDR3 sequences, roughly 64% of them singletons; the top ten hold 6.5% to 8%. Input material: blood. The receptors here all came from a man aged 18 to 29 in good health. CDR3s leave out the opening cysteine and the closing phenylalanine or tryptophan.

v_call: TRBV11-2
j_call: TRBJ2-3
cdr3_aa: ASSPRGSGDSTDTQY

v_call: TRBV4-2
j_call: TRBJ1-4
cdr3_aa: ASSRPAGGNEKLF

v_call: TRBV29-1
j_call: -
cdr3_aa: SVETGTGDYEQY

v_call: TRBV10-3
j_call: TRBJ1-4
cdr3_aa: AISGDRNEKLF

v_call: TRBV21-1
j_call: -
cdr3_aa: ASSKRGGPPEQY

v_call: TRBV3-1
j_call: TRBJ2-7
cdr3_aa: ASSQDLNSYEQY

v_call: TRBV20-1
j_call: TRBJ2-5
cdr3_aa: SARGGTYSQETQY

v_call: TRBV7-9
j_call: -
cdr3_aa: ASSSLGSRYEQY

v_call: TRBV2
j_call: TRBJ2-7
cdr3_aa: ASGLPSGDFSYEQY

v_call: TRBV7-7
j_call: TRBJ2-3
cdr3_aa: ASSSRDSTDTQY

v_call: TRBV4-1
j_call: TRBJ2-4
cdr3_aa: ASSQERPGTGLNIQY

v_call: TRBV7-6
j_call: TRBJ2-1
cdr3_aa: ASSLAVGLAGAWEQF

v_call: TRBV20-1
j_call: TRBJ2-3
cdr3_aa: SASRGLAGGTDTQY

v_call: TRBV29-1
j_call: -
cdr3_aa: SGRTDQTTQY

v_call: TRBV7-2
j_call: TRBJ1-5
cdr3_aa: ASSLAHYNQPQH

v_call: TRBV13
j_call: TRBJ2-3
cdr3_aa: ASSFPGQGAPDTQY

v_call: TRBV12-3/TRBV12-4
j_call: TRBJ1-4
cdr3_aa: ASSLREYREKLF

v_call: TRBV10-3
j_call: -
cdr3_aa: AISAVQGGNRYEQY

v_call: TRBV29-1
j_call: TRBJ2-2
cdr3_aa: SVLGQNTGKLF

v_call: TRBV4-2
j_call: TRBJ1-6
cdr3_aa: ASSQDGPNSPLH

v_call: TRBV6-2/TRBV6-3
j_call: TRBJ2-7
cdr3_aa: ASSDRDKGSYEQY

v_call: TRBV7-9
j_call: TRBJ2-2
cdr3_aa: ASTAGLAGAGELF

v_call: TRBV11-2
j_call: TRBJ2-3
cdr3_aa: ASSTRTGFGSDTQY

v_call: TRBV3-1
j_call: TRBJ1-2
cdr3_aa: ASKETGGNGYT

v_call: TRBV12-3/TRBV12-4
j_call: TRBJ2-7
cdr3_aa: ASIKGEESYEQY

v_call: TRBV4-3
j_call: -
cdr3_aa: ASSQELAGGDTRGETQY

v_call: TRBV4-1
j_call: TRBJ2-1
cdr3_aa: ASSQVGQSGGYNEQF

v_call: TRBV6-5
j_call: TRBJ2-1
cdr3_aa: ASRPTSGSIYNEQF

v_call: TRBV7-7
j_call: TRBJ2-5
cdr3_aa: ASSLAGGESQETQY

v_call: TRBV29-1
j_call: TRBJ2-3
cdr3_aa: SVPRGSLAADTQY

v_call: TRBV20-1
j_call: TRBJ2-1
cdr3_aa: SATRTPLGGRADNEQF

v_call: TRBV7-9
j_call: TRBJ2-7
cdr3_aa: ASSLEAPGRTYEQY

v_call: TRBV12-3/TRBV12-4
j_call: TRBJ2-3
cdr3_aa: ASRSSGGALDTQY

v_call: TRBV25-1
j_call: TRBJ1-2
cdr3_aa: ASSGGPDGYT

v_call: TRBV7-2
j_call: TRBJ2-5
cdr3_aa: ASSVQVIQETQY

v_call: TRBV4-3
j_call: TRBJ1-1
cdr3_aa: ASSQIGGTEAF

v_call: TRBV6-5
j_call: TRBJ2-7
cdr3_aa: ASSYGRPRRDNSYEQY